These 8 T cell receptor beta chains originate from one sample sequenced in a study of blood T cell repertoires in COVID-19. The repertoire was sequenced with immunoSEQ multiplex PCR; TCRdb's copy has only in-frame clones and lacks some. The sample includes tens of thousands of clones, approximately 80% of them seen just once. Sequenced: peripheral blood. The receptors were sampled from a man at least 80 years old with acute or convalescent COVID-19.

The CDR3 bases are TGTGCCAGCAGCCCCACGCGGGTTCAGTGGGGTTCAGATACGCAGTATTTT. Amino acids: CASSPTRVQWGSDTQYF. The V gene is TRBV9, the J gene TRBJ2-3, with a possible D match to TRBD2 (5 bases). CDR3 size: 17 residues. Trimming cost V 4 bases and J 4 bases, with 22 bases left between them. The germline V gene has CDR1 SGDLS and CDR2 YYNGEE.

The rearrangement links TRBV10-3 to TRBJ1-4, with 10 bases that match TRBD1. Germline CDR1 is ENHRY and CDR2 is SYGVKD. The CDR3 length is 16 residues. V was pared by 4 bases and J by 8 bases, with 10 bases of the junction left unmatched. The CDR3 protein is CAISGGDRGSGEKLFF. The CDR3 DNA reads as TGTGCCATCAGTGGTGGGGACAGGGGTAGTGGAGAAAAACTGTTTTTT.

The CDR3 loop reads CASSTWTGADTQYF. The CDR3 nucleotides are TGTGCCAGCAGCACCTGGACAGGGGCAGATACGCAGTATTTT. The V gene is TRBV7-2, the J gene TRBJ2-3; 9 nucleotides match TRBD1. The trim removed 5 bases at V and 4 bases at J, leaving 4 bases unmatched. Germline-derived CDR1 and CDR2 are SGHTA and FQGNSA. This CDR3 spans 14 amino acids.

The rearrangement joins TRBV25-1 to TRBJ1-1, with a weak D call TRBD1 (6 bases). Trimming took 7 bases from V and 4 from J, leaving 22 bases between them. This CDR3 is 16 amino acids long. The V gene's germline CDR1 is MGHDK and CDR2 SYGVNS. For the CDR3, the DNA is TGTGCCAGCACCGGGGAGCGGGGGCTTGGGAGCACTGAAGCTTTCTTT. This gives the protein CASTGERGLGSTEAFF.

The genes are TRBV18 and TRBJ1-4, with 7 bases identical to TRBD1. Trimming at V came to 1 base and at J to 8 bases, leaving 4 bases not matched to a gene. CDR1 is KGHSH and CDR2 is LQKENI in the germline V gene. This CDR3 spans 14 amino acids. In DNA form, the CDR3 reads TGTGCCAGCTCACCACAGGGGGCGAGGGAAAAACTGTTTTTT. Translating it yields CASSPQGAREKLFF.

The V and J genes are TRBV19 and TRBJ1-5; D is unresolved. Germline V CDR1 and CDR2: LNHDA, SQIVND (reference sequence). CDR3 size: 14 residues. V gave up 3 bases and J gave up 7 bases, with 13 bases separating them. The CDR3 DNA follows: TGTGCCAGTAGTATCCCGGCTCGAGGGCAGCCCCAGCATTTT. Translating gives CASSIPARGQPQHF.

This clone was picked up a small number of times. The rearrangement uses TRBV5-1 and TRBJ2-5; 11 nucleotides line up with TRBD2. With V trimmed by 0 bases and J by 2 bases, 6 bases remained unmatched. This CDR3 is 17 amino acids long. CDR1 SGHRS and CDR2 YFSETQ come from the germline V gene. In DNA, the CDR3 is TGCGCCAGCAGCTTGGCGGGGTCTAGCGGGGGGCAAGAGACCCAGTACTTC. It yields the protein CASSLAGSSGGQETQYF.

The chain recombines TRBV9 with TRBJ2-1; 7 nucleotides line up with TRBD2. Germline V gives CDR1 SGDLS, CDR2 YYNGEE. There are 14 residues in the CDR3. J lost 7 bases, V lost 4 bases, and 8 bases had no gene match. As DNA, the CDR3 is TGTGCCAGCAGCCGGGACTATTTTCGAAATGAGCAGTTCTTC. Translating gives CASSRDYFRNEQFF.